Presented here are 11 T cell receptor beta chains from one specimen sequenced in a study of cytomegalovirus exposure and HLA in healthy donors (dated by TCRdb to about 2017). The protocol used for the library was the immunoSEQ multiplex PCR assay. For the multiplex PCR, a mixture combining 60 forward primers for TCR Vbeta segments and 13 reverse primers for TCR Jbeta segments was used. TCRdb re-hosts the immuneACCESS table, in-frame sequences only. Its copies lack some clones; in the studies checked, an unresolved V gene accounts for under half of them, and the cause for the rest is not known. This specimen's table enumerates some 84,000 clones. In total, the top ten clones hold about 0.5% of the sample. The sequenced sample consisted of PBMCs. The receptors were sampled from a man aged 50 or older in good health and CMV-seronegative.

The chain's CDR3 is CASSNLRGRGETQYF. CDR3 DNA sequence: TGTGCCAGCAGCAACCTCAGGGGGCGAGGGGAGACCCAGTACTTC. The chain uses TRBV7-9 and TRBJ2-5; TRBD1 agrees at 8 bases. CDR3 length equals 15 residues. J lost 5 bases, V lost 5 bases, and 10 bases had no gene match. Germline CDR1 is SEHNR and CDR2 is FQNEAQ (reference sequence).

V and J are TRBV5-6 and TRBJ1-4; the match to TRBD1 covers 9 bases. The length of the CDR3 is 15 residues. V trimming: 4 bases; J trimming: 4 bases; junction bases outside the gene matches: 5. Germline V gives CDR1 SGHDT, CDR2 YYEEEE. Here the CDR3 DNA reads TGTGCCAGCAGCCATCCGGGACAGGGTAATGAAAAACTGTTTTTT. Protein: CASSHPGQGNEKLFF.

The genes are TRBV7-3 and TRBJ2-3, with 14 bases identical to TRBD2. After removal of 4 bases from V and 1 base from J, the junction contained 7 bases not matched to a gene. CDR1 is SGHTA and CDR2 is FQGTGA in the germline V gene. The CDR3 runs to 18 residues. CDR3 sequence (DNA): TGTGCCAGCAGCTCCCCCAGGGGACTAGCGGGGGGCACAGATACGCAGTATTTT. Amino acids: CASSSPRGLAGGTDTQYF. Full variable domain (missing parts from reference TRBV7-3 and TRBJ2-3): GAGVSQTPSNKVTEKGKYVELRCDPISGHTALYWYRQSLGQGPEFLIYFQGTGAADDSGLPNDRFFAVRPEGSVSTLKIQRTERGDSAVYLCASSSPRGLAGGTDTQYFGPGTRLTVL.

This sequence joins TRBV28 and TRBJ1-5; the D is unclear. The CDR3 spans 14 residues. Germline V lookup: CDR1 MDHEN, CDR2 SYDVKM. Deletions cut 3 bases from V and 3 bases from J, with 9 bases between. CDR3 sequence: CASSLPGPNQPQHF. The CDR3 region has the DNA TGTGCCAGCAGTTTGCCAGGCCCCAATCAGCCCCAGCATTTT.

CDR3 nucleotide sequence: TGTGCCAGCAGTACAGGTGACGGGGAGCTGTTTTTT. It translates to CASSTGDGELFF. The rearrangement uses TRBV25-1 and TRBJ2-2; D perhaps matches TRBD1 (5 bases). The CDR3 sequence is 12 residues long. V was clipped by 5 bases and J by 7 bases, with 8 bases between them. Germline CDR1 MGHDK, CDR2 SYGVNS.

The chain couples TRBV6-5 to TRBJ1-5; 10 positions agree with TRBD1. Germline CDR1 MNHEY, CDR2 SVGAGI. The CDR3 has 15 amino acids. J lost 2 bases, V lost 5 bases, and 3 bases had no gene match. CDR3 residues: CASSLGTGGNQPQHF. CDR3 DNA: TGTGCCAGCAGTCTCGGGACAGGGGGCAATCAGCCCCAGCATTTT.

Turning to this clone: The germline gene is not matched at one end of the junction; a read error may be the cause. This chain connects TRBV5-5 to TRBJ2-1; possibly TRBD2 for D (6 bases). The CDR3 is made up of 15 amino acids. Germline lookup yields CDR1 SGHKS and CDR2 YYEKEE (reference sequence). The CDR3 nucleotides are TGTGCCAGCAGCTCCGGGGGATCCTCCGACAATGAGCAGTTCTTC. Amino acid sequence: CASSSGGSSDNEQFF.

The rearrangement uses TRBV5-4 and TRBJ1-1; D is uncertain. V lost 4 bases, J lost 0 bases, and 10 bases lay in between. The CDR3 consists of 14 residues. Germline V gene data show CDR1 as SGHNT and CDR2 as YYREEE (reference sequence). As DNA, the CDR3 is TGTGCCAGCAGCCCTTCGCTATTGAACACTGAAGCTTTCTTT. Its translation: CASSPSLLNTEAFF.

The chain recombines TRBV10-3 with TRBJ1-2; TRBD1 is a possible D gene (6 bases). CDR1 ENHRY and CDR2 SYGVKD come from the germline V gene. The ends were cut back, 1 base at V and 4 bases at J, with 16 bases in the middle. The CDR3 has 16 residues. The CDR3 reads CAISEYRAETAYGYTF. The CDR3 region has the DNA TGTGCCATCAGTGAGTACAGGGCGGAAACGGCCTATGGCTACACCTTC.

The CDR3: CASTPRGRGTEAFF. CDR3 DNA sequence: TGTGCCAGCACCCCGAGAGGGAGAGGCACTGAAGCTTTCTTT. The J gene is TRBJ1-1, the V gene TRBV6-1; D not certain. V shed 7 bases and J shed 4 bases, with 16 bases lying between them. This CDR3 has 14 amino acids. CDR1 is MNHNS, CDR2 SASEGT, per germline.

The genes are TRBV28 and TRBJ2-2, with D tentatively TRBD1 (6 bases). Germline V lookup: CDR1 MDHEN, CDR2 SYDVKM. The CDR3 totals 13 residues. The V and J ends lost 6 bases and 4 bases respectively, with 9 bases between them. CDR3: CASRTGFTGELFF. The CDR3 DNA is TGTGCCAGCAGAACAGGGTTCACCGGGGAGCTGTTTTTT.